Below, 3 T cell receptor beta chains from the same sample are listed, as sequenced in a study of blood T cell repertoires in COVID-19. Sequencing used immunoSEQ multiplex PCR; TCRdb keeps in-frame clones, though not all of them. The data contain some 360,000 clones, roughly 87% of them singletons. What was sequenced was peripheral blood. The receptors stem from a woman in her sixties with COVID-19, enrolled during active disease.

The CDR3 DNA follows: TGTGCCAGCAGCCAACGCACTACTAGCGGGGGGTACTGGAATGAGCAGTTCTTC. It translates to CASSQRTTSGGYWNEQFF. This chain uses TRBV4-2 with TRBJ2-1; 12 bases are shared with TRBD2. V shed 2 bases, J shed 7 bases, and the junction held 12 bases outside the gene matches. The CDR3 loop spans 18 amino acids. CDR1 and CDR2 from the germline V gene are LGHNA and YNFKEQ.

The chain uses TRBV11-2 and TRBJ1-4; D gene uncertain. CDR1 is SGHAT and CDR2 is FQNNGV in the germline V gene. Trimming took off 1 base at V and 8 bases at J, with 11 bases between the two ends. The CDR3 contains 14 residues. CDR3 DNA sequence: TGTGCCAGCAGCTTAGGGCTGACTCGGGAAAAACTGTTTTTT. Protein sequence: CASSLGLTREKLFF.

The gene calls are TRBV28 and TRBJ2-7; TRBD2 matches at 12 bases. Germline V CDR1 and CDR2: MDHEN, SYDVKM. This CDR3 comprises 14 residues. The J segment lost 10 bases and the V segment lost 7 bases, leaving 11 bases of the junction unmatched. CDR3 DNA sequence: TGTGCCAGCAAAGGGACTAGCGGGCCGTCGGAACAGTACTTC. Encoded protein: CASKGTSGPSEQYF. The full variable domain, rest sourced from reference TRBV28 and TRBJ2-7, is DVKVTQSSRYLVKRTGEKVFLECVQDMDHENMFWYRQDPGLGLRLIYFSYDVKMKEKGDIPEGYSVSREKKERFSLILESASTNQTSMYLCASKGTSGPSEQYFGPGTRLTVT.